These 30 T cell receptor beta chains were all obtained from the same sample, sequenced in a study of blood T cell repertoires in COVID-19. TCRdb's table, derived via immunoSEQ multiplex PCR, lists solely in-frame clones and lacks some. This sample has roughly 84,000 clones, with approximately 75% found just once. The sequenced sample consisted of peripheral blood. These receptor sequences come from a woman between 45 and 65 years old with acute or convalescent COVID-19.

The V gene is TRBV7-8, the J gene TRBJ2-3; D remains unclear. V gave up 5 bases and J gave up 12 bases, with 12 bases separating them. CDR1 SGHVS and CDR2 FQNEAQ come from the germline V gene. The CDR3 is 11 residues long. The DNA of the CDR3 is TGTGCCAGCAGCCCCCTAGGCTCCCAGTATTTT. It is translated as CASSPLGSQYF. Based on the CDR3 plus reference TRBV7-8 and TRBJ2-3, the full variable domain is GAGVSQSPRYKVAKRGQDVALRCDPISGHVSLFWYQQALGQGPEFLTYFQNEAQLDKSGLPSDRFFAERPEGSVSTLKIQRTQQEDSAVYLCASSPLGSQYFGPGTRLTVL.

This sequence joins TRBV28 and TRBJ2-3, with TRBD2 as a possible D gene (5 bases). In germline, CDR1 is MDHEN, CDR2 SYDVKM. Trimming shortened V by 3 bases and J by 6 bases, and 28 bases separated the two germline ends. The CDR3 totals 19 residues. The CDR3 spells CASSFTPFSEPRVMDTQYF. Here the CDR3 DNA reads TGTGCCAGCAGTTTTACGCCGTTTTCGGAGCCGCGGGTTATGGATACGCAGTATTTT. Looking up the rest from reference TRBV28 and TRBJ2-3 gives the full variable domain: DVKVTQSSRYLVKRTGEKVFLECVQDMDHENMFWYRQDPGLGLRLIYFSYDVKMKEKGDIPEGYSVSREKKERFSLILESASTNQTSMYLCASSFTPFSEPRVMDTQYFGPGTRLTVL.

In its sample, this clone was seen once. V gene TRBV6-5 combines with J gene TRBJ2-7; 9 nucleotides match TRBD2. CDR3 length equals 15 residues. V lost 5 bases and J lost 3; bases outside the gene matches: 8. From germline, CDR1 is MNHEY and CDR2 SVGAGI. The DNA for the CDR3 is TGTGCCAGCAGTCGCCCTTTGCGGGGGGGCTACGAGCAGTACTTC. Protein sequence: CASSRPLRGGYEQYF.

This clone has a single count. J is TRBJ1-2 and V is TRBV6-4; tentatively, D is TRBD1 (6 bases). Per the germline V gene, CDR1 is MRHNA and CDR2 is SNTAGT. CDR3 length: 16 residues. The V and J ends lost 7 bases and 4 bases respectively, with 22 bases between them. The CDR3 sequence is CASTPTSGALGYGYTF. The CDR3 DNA reads as TGTGCCAGCACTCCGACGTCAGGGGCGCTTGGCTATGGCTACACCTTC.

CDR3 loop: CASSLLQGVGVLTDTQYF. CDR3 nucleotide sequence: TGCGCCAGCAGCCTCTTACAGGGCGTGGGGGTTCTCACAGATACGCAGTATTTT. This chain joins TRBV4-3 and TRBJ2-3; TRBD1 might be the D (6 bases). This CDR3 has 18 residues. With 4 bases removed from V and 2 bases from J, the gap between germline ends came to 22 bases. Germline CDR1 is LGHNA and CDR2 is YSLEER.

The chain couples TRBV7-2 to TRBJ1-5; 7 positions agree with TRBD1. Germline V gene lookup returns CDR1 SGHTA and CDR2 FQGNSA. The trim removed 4 bases at V and 2 bases at J, leaving 5 bases unmatched. This CDR3 spans 15 amino acids. CDR3 sequence: CASSSRTGGNQPQHF. The CDR3 DNA reads TGTGCCAGCAGCTCCCGCACAGGGGGCAATCAGCCCCAGCATTTT.

The rearrangement uses TRBV20-1 and TRBJ2-5; TRBD2 agrees at 12 bases. This CDR3 is built from 15 residues. V gave up 3 bases and J gave up 4 bases; unmatched junction bases: 6. The germline V gene has CDR1 DFQATT and CDR2 SNEGSKA (reference sequence). This chain's CDR3 is CSASGLAGGAETQYF. The CDR3 nucleotides read TGCAGTGCTAGTGGCCTAGCGGGGGGGGCAGAGACCCAGTACTTC.

The V gene is TRBV5-1, the J gene TRBJ1-6; perhaps TRBD1 as D (5 bases). Trimming took 5 bases from V and 8 from J, leaving 11 bases between them. The CDR3 loop spans 13 amino acids. The V gene's germline CDR1 is SGHRS and CDR2 YFSETQ. The CDR3 reads CASRGEDDSPLHF. DNA for the CDR3: TGCGCCAGCAGAGGGGAGGACGATTCACCCCTCCACTTT.

The genes are TRBV2 and TRBJ2-2, with TRBD1 matching over 7 bases. V trimming: 0 bases; J trimming: 7 bases; junction bases outside the gene matches: 8. The CDR3 is 16 residues long. Germline V gives CDR1 SNHLY, CDR2 FYNNEI. The CDR3 protein is CASSEALSRGNGELFF. The DNA of the CDR3 is TGTGCCAGCAGTGAAGCGCTTTCCAGGGGGAACGGGGAGCTGTTTTTT.

The V call is TRBV18, the J call TRBJ1-2; D may be TRBD1 (5 bases). V gave up 3 bases and J gave up 5 bases, with 13 bases separating them. The CDR3 spans 14 residues. CDR1 and CDR2 from the germline V gene are KGHSH and LQKENI. The CDR3 spells CASSPGSGRYGYTF. CDR3 bases: TGTGCCAGCTCACCTGGGTCAGGGCGATATGGCTACACCTTC.

The chain couples TRBV19 to TRBJ2-1; the match to TRBD2 covers 13 bases. Germline CDR1 LNHDA, CDR2 SQIVND (reference sequence). The length of the CDR3 is 15 residues. Losses at the gene ends were 6 bases for V and 4 bases for J; bases not matched to a gene: 3. The CDR3: CASRKTSGGYNEQFF. Here the CDR3 DNA reads TGTGCCAGTAGAAAGACTAGCGGGGGGTACAATGAGCAGTTCTTC. Based on the CDR3 plus reference TRBV19 and TRBJ2-1, the full variable domain is DGGITQSPKYLFRKEGQNVTLSCEQNLNHDAMYWYRQDPGQGLRLIYYSQIVNDFQKGDIAEGYSVSREKKESFPLTVTSAQKNPTAFYLCASRKTSGGYNEQFFGPGTRLTVL.

The gene calls are TRBV6-5 and TRBJ1-4; 7 bases fit TRBD1. The CDR3 consists of 15 residues. CDR1 and CDR2 from the germline V gene are MNHEY and SVGAGI. Trimming removed 4 bases from V and 7 bases from J; junction bases left unmatched: 9. The CDR3 reads CASSSLGGLGEKLFF. In nucleotides, the CDR3 is TGTGCCAGCAGTTCCTTAGGGGGCTTAGGTGAAAAACTGTTTTTT.

V and J are TRBV7-9 and TRBJ2-7, with TRBD1 identical over 9 bases. V was pared by 5 bases and J by 5 bases, with 7 bases of the junction left unmatched. The germline V gene encodes CDR1 SEHNR and CDR2 FQNEAQ (reference sequence). The CDR3 is 14 residues long. The CDR3 region is CASSGTGGRNEQYF. The CDR3 DNA reads TGTGCCAGCAGCGGTACAGGGGGCCGAAACGAGCAGTACTTC.

The chain combines TRBV10-3 with TRBJ2-2; 9 bases fit TRBD1. V lost 7 bases to trimming and J lost 5 bases; unmatched junction nucleotides: 5. The CDR3 sequence is 14 residues long. Germline V gene sequence: CDR1 ENHRY, CDR2 SYGVKD. CDR3 nucleotides: TGTGCCATCACGGGACAGGGTGAAACCGGGGAGCTGTTTTTT. This translates into CAITGQGETGELFF.

This clone was counted a few times. This chain connects TRBV7-9 to TRBJ2-1; D perhaps matches TRBD1 (6 bases). This CDR3 region has 15 residues. Germline values: CDR1 SEHNR, CDR2 FQNEAQ (reference sequence). V was clipped by 1 base and J by 8 bases, with 15 bases between them. The CDR3 DNA reads as TGTGCCAGCAGCTTAGGGACAGCTCCTACGTATGAGCAGTTCTTC. Translation gives CASSLGTAPTYEQFF.

This clone was counted once. The chain combines TRBV14 with TRBJ1-6; D remains unclear. The CDR3 has 15 amino acids. Germline V gives CDR1 SGHDN, CDR2 FVKESK. The V gene lost 0 bases and the J gene lost 7 bases, with 10 bases spanning the gap. The CDR3 region is CASSQDYPQNSPLHF. Written as DNA, the CDR3 is TGTGCCAGCAGCCAAGATTACCCCCAGAATTCACCCCTCCACTTT.

The V gene is TRBV7-2, the J gene TRBJ1-1; 7 bases are a match to TRBD1. V lost 5 bases and J lost 1; bases outside the gene matches: 7. CDR3 length: 15 amino acids. CDR1 and CDR2 from the germline V gene are SGHTA and FQGNSA. The CDR3 loop reads CASSKGPGGNTEAFF. The CDR3 coding sequence is TGTGCCAGCAGCAAGGGGCCAGGGGGGAACACTGAAGCTTTCTTT. Complete variable domain (other parts from reference TRBV7-2 and TRBJ1-1): GAGVSQSPSNKVTEKGKDVELRCDPISGHTALYWYRQSLGQGLEFLIYFQGNSAPDKSGLPSDRFSAERTGGSVSTLTIQRTQQEDSAVYLCASSKGPGGNTEAFFGQGTRLTVV.

V is TRBV7-6 and J is TRBJ1-5; TRBD1 might be the D (5 bases). V gave up 5 bases and J gave up 6 bases, with 8 bases separating them. Germline V CDR1 and CDR2: SGHVS, FNYEAQ. The CDR3 runs 12 residues. The CDR3 reads CASSTGVQPQHF. In DNA, the CDR3 is TGTGCCAGCAGCACAGGAGTTCAGCCCCAGCATTTT.

This chain connects TRBV6-5 to TRBJ1-4; 8 bases match TRBD1. This CDR3 comprises 14 residues. Per the germline V gene, CDR1 is MNHEY and CDR2 is SVGAGI. V dropped 6 bases and J dropped 11; count of bases not matched to a gene: 11. CDR3 sequence reads: CASRATGQGIKLFF. As DNA, the CDR3 is TGTGCCAGCAGGGCTACAGGACAGGGTATTAAACTGTTTTTT.

There are a few counts of this clone. V gene TRBV7-8 combines with J gene TRBJ1-3; 7 nucleotides match TRBD1. Trimming took 2 bases from V and 4 from J; bases not matched to a gene: 8. Germline lookup yields CDR1 SGHVS and CDR2 FQNEAQ. The CDR3 totals 16 residues. The CDR3 DNA follows: TGTGCCAGCAGCTTACAAAGGGGGCGATCCGGAAACACCATATATTTT. It encodes CASSLQRGRSGNTIYF.

The chain uses TRBV6-5 and TRBJ1-2, with a weak D call TRBD1 (5 bases). The CDR3 is 16 amino acids. Germline loops: CDR1 MNHEY, CDR2 SVGAGI. Trimming stripped 0 bases from V and 4 bases from J, with 15 bases between. CDR3 bases: TGTGCCAGCAGTTACTCAACAGGTTCCCTCGGCTATGGCTACACCTTC. Translated, it gives CASSYSTGSLGYGYTF.

This clone was counted between two and nine times. The chain joins TRBV6-5 to TRBJ2-1; TRBD2 aligns across 12 bases. The CDR3 has 14 amino acids. The germline V gene has CDR1 MNHEY and CDR2 SVGAGI. The V segment lost 6 bases and the J segment 9 bases; nucleotides outside the gene matches: 6. The CDR3 DNA is TGTGCCAGCAGGTGGACTAGCGGGGATAGTGAGCAGTTCTTC. Protein product: CASRWTSGDSEQFF.

The rearrangement joins TRBV28 to TRBJ2-3, with 8 nucleotides matching TRBD1. The CDR3 spans 18 residues. CDR1 MDHEN and CDR2 SYDVKM come from the germline V gene. Unmatched junction bases numbered 13, after V lost 3 bases and J lost 2 bases. The CDR3 nucleotides read TGTGCCAGCAGTTTCGTGACAGGGGCCCTCGATTTCACAGATACGCAGTATTTT. It is translated as CASSFVTGALDFTDTQYF.

The CDR3: CASSPSGLAGDTQYF. CDR3 DNA sequence: TGTGCCAGCAGCCCTTCAGGACTAGCGGGAGATACGCAGTATTTT. This chain connects TRBV9 to TRBJ2-3, with 11 bases aligning to TRBD2. This CDR3 region has 15 residues. Germline lookup yields CDR1 SGDLS and CDR2 YYNGEE. V dropped 4 bases and J dropped 5; count of bases not matched to a gene: 6.

The rearrangement joins TRBV20-1 to TRBJ1-4, with a tentative D call TRBD1 (6 bases). Trimming pared 3 bases from V and 0 bases from J, leaving 17 bases between. From germline, CDR1 is DFQATT and CDR2 SNEGSKA (reference sequence). This CDR3 region has 17 residues. The CDR3 sequence is CSASLQGHLATNEKLFF. CDR3 in DNA: TGCAGTGCTAGTCTCCAGGGGCACCTTGCAACTAATGAAAAACTGTTTTTT.

This clone was found once. This chain uses TRBV7-9 with TRBJ2-1; 7 bases line up with TRBD2. The trim removed 1 base at V and 8 bases at J, leaving 5 bases unmatched. From germline, CDR1 is SEHNR and CDR2 FQNEAQ (reference sequence). This CDR3 has 14 amino acids. CDR3 loop: CASSLEGTTDEQFF. CDR3 DNA sequence: TGTGCCAGCAGCTTAGAGGGGACTACGGATGAGCAGTTCTTC.

This chain links TRBV6-5 with TRBJ1-4, with unresolved D. This CDR3 has 16 amino acids. V gave up 0 bases and J gave up 0 bases, with 8 bases separating them. The germline V gene has CDR1 MNHEY and CDR2 SVGAGI. The CDR3 loop reads CASSYSKQSTNEKLFF. The CDR3 DNA sequence: TGTGCCAGCAGTTACTCGAAACAGTCAACTAATGAAAAACTGTTTTTT.

The CDR3 coding sequence is TGTGCCAGCAACTTACGGACTAGAGGTGAGCAGTTCTTC. This translates into CASNLRTRGEQFF. The chain links TRBV6-6 to TRBJ2-1; TRBD2 agrees at 7 bases. The CDR3 is made up of 13 amino acids. Germline-derived CDR1 and CDR2 are MNHNY and SVGAGI (reference sequence). The trim removed 7 bases at V and 9 bases at J, leaving 9 bases unmatched.

This clone showed up just once. The chain recombines TRBV29-1 with TRBJ2-3, with 11 positions matching TRBD1. Germline V gene data show CDR1 as SQVTM and CDR2 as ANQGSEA. This CDR3 has 15 amino acids. V was clipped by 4 bases and J by 2 bases; unmatched bases: 5. The CDR3 sequence is CSVGGQGVTTDTQYF. DNA of the CDR3: TGCAGCGTTGGGGGACAGGGGGTTACCACAGATACGCAGTATTTT.

The chain uses TRBV6-5 and TRBJ2-7; D not resolved. The CDR3 runs to 13 residues. CDR1 is MNHEY, CDR2 SVGAGI, per germline. V shed 6 bases and J shed 4 bases, with 13 bases lying between them. This CDR3 is CASSPPGWYEQYF. The CDR3 DNA sequence: TGTGCCAGCAGCCCCCCGGGTTGGTACGAGCAGTACTTC.